A single sample is the source of the 2 T cell receptor beta chains below, sequenced in a study of PD-1 blockade in classical Hodgkin lymphoma. Produced via immunoSEQ multiplex PCR; TCRdb's table is partial and in-frame only. The sample includes 25,000 to 30,000 clones, around 90% of them seen just once. Time point indicated: newly diagnosed, previously untreated cHL patient sample. Magnetic negative selection purified CD4+ T cells from thawed PBMCs. The sample consisted of CD4+ T cells from blood. The receptors were gathered from a human donor with classical Hodgkin lymphoma.

This sequence joins TRBV19 and TRBJ1-2; 9 bases align to TRBD1. The germline CDR1 and CDR2 sequences are LNHDA and SQIVND (reference sequence). V trimming: 8 bases; J trimming: 4 bases; junction bases outside the gene matches: 8. This CDR3 region has 14 residues. In DNA, the CDR3 is TGTGCCAGTGGAAGTACAGGGGGCAGCTATGGCTACACCTTC. This gives the protein CASGSTGGSYGYTF.

This chain links TRBV6-6 with TRBJ1-4; D might be TRBD1 (5 bases). The CDR3 runs 15 residues. From germline, CDR1 is MNHNY and CDR2 SVGAGI (reference sequence). Trimming took 0 bases from V and 1 from J, leaving 6 bases between them. CDR3 nucleotide sequence: TGTGCCAGCAGTTACTCGGGGGGAACTAATGAAAAACTGTTTTTT. Translating it yields CASSYSGGTNEKLFF.